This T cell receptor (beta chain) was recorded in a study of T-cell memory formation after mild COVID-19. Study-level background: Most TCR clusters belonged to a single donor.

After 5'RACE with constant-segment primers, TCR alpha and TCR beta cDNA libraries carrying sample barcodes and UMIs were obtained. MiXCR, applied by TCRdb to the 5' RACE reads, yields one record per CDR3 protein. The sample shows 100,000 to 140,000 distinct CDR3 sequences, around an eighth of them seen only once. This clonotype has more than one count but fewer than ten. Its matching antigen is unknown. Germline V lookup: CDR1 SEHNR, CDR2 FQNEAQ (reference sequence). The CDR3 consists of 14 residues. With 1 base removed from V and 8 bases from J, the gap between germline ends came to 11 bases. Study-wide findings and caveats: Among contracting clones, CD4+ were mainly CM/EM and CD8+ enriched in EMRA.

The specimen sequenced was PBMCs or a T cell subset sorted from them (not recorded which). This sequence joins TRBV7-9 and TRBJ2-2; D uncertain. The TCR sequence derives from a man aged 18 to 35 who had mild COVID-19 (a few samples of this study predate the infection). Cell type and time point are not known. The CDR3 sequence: CASSLDPTEGELFF. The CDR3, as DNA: TGTGCCAGCAGCTTAGACCCCACCGAGGGGGAGCTGTTTTTT.